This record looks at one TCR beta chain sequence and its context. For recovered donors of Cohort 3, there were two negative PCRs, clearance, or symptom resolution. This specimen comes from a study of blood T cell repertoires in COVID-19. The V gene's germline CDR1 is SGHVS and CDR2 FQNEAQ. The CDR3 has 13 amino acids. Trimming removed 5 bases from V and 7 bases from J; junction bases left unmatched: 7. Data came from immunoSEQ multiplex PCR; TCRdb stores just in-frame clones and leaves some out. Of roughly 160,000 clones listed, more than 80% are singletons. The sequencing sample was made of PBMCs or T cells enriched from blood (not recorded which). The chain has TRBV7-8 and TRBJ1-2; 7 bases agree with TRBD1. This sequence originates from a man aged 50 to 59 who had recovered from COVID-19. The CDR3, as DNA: TGTGCCAGCAGCATCGCAGGGGGTAGTGGCTACACCTTC. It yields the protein CASSIAGGSGYTF. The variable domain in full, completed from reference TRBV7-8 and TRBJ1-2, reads GAGVSQSPRYKVAKRGQDVALRCDPISGHVSLFWYQQALGQGPEFLTYFQNEAQLDKSGLPSDRFFAERPEGSVSTLKIQRTQQEDSAVYLCASSIAGGSGYTFGSGTRLTVV.